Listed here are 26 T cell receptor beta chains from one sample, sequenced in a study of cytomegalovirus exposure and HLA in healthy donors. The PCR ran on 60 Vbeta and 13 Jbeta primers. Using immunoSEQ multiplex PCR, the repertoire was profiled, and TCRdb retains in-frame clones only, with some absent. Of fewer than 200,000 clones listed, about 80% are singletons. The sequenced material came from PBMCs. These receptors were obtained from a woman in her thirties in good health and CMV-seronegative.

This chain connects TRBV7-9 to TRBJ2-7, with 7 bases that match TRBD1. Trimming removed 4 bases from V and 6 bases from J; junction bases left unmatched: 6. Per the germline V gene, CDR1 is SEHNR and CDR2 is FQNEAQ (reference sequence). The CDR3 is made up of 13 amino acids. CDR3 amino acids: CASSSGQVVEQYF. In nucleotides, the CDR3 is TGTGCCAGCAGCTCCGGACAGGTCGTCGAGCAGTACTTC. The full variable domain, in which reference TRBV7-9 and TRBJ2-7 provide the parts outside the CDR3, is DTGVSQNPRHKITKRGQNVTFRCDPISEHNRLYWYRQTLGQGPEFLTYFQNEAQLEKSRLLSDRFSAERPKGSFSTLEIQRTEQGDSAMYLCASSSGQVVEQYFGPGTRLTVT.

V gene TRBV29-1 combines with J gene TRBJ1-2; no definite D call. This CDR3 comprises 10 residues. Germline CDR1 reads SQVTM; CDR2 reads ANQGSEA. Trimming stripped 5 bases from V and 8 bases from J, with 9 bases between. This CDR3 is CSVHQAGYTF. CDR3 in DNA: TGCAGCGTTCATCAGGCGGGCTACACCTTC. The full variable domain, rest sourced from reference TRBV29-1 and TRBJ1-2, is SAVISQKPSRDICQRGTSLTIQCQVDSQVTMMFWYRQQPGQSLTLIATANQGSEATYESGFVIDKFPISRPNLTFSTLTVSNMSPEDSSIYLCSVHQAGYTFGSGTRLTVV.

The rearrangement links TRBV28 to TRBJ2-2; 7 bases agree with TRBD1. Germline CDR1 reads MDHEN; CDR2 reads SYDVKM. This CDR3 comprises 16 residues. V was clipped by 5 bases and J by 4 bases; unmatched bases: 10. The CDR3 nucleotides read TGTGCCAGCAGTCCCCCGACAGGGAAAAGCACCGGGGAGCTGTTTTTT. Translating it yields CASSPPTGKSTGELFF.

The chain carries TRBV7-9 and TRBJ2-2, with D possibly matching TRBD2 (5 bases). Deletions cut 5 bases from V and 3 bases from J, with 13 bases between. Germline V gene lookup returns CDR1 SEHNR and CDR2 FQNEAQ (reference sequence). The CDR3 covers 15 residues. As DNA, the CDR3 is TGTGCCAGCAGCCCCAACCGGGGTGACACCGGGGAGCTGTTTTTT. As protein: CASSPNRGDTGELFF.

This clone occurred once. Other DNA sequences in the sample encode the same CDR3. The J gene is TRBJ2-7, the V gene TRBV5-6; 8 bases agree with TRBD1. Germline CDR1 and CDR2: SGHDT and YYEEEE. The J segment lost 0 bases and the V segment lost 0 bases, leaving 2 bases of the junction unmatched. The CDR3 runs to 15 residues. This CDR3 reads CASSLEQGVSYEQYF. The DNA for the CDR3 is TGTGCCAGCAGCTTGGAACAGGGGGTCTCCTACGAGCAGTACTTC.

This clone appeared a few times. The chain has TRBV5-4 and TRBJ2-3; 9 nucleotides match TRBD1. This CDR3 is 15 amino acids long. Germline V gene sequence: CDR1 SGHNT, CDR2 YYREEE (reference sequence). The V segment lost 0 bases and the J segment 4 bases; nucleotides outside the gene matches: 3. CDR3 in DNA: TGTGCCAGCAGCTTGGGGACAGGGGTATCAGATACGCAGTATTTT. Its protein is CASSLGTGVSDTQYF.

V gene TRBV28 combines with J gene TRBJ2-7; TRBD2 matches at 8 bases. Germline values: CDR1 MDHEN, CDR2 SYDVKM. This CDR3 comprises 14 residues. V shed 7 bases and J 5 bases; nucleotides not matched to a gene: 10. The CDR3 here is CASTKAGARNEQYF. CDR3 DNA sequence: TGTGCCAGCACTAAAGCGGGAGCTCGGAACGAGCAGTACTTC.

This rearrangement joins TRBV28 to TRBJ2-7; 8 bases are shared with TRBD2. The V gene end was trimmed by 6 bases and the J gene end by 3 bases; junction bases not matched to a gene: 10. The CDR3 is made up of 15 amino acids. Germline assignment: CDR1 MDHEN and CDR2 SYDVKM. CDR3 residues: CASSPPGLGGYEQYF. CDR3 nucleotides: TGTGCCAGCAGCCCTCCGGGACTAGGGGGCTACGAGCAGTACTTC.

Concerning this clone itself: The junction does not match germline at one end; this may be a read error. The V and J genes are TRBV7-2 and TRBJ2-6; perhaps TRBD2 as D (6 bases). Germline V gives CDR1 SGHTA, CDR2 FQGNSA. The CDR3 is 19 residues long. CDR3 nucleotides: TGTGCCAGCAGCTTAAGGGGAGGCAGGGTGAGCTCTGGGGCCAACGGCCTGACTTTC. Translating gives CASSLRGGRVSSGANGLTF.

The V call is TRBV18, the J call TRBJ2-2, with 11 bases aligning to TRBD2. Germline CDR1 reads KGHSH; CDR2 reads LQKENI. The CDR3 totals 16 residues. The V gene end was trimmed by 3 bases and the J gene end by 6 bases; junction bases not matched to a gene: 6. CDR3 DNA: TGTGCCAGCTCACCTCGGACTAGCGGGCCCTCCGGGGAGCTGTTTTTT. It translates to CASSPRTSGPSGELFF.

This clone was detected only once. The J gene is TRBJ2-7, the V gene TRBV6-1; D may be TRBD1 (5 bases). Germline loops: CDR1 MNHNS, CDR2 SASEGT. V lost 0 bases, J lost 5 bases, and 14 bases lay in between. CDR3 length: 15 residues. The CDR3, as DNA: TGTGCCAGCAGTGAAGCCGGGTCAGGGAAGGACGAGCAGTACTTC. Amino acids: CASSEAGSGKDEQYF.

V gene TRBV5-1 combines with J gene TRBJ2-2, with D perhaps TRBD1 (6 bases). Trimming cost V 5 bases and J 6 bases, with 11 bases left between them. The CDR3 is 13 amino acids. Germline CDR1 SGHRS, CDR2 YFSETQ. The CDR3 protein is CASRPDRSGELFF. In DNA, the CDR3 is TGCGCCAGCAGACCCGACAGGTCCGGGGAGCTGTTTTTT. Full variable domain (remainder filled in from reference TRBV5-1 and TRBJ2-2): KAGVTQTPRYLIKTRGQQVTLSCSPISGHRSVSWYQQTPGQGLQFLFEYFSETQRNKGNFPGRFSGRQFSNSRSEMNVSTLELGDSALYLCASRPDRSGELFFGEGSRLTVL.

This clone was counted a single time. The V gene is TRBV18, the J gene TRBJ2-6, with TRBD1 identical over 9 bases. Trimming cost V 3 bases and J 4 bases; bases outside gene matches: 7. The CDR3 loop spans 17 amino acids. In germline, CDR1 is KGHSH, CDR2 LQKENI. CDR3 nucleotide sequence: TGTGCCAGCTCACCCGAACAGGGGGCGCTAGGGGCCAACGTCCTGACTTTC. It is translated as CASSPEQGALGANVLTF.

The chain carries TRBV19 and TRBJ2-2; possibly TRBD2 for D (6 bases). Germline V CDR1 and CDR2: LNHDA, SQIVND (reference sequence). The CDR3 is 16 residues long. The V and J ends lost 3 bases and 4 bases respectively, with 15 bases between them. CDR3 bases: TGTGCCAGTAGTATTCCGGGGAGGTCGGGCACCGGGGAGCTGTTTTTT. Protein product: CASSIPGRSGTGELFF.

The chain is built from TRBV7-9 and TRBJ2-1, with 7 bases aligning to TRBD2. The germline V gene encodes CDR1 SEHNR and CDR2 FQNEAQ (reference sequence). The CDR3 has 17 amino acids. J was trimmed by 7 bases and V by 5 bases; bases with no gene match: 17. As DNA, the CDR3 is TGTGCCAGCAGCGTACAAGATAGGGAGGGAAGAGGGAATGAGCAGTTCTTC. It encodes CASSVQDREGRGNEQFF.

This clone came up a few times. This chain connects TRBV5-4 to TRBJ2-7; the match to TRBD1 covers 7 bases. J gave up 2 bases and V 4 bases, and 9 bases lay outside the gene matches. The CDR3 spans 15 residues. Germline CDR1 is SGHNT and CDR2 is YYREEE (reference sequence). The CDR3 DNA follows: TGTGCCAGCAGCATGACCGGGACAGACACCTACGAGCAGTACTTC. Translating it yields CASSMTGTDTYEQYF.

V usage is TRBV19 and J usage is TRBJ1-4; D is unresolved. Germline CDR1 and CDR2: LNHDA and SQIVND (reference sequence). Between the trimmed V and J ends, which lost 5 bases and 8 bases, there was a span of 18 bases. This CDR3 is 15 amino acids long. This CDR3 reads CASSVPGGSGEKLFF. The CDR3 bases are TGTGCCAGTAGTGTTCCAGGCGGGTCCGGAGAAAAACTGTTTTTT.

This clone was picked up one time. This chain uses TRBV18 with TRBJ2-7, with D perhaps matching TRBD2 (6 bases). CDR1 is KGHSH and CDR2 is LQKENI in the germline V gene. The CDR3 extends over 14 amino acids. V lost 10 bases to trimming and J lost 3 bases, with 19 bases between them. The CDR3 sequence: CATSTGLAHYEQYF. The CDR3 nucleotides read TGTGCCACTTCCACGGGGCTAGCGCACTACGAGCAGTACTTC. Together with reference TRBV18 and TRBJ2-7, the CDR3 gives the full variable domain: NAGVMQNPRHLVRRRGQEARLRCSPMKGHSHVYWYRQLPEEGLKFMVYLQKENIIDESGMPKERFSAEFPKEGPSILRIQQVVRGDSAAYFCATSTGLAHYEQYFGPGTRLTVT.

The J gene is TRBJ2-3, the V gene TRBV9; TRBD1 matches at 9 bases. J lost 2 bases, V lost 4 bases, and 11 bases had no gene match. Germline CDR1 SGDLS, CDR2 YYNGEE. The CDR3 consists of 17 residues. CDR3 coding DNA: TGTGCCAGCAGCCAATCAACCAGGACAGGGGACACAGATACGCAGTATTTT. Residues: CASSQSTRTGDTDTQYF.

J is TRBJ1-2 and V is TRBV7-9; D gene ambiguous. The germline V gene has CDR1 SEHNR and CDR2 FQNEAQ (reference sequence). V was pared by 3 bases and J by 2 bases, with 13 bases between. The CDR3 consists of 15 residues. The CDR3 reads CASSLDWDLNYGYTF. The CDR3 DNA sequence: TGTGCCAGCAGCTTGGACTGGGATCTAAACTATGGCTACACCTTC.

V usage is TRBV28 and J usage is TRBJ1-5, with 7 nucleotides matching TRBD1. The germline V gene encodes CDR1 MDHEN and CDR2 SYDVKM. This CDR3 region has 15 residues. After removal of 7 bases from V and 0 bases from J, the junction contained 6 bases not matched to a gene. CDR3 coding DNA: TGTGCCAGCACGCCCCAGGGGGTTAGCAATCAGCCCCAGCATTTT. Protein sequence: CASTPQGVSNQPQHF.

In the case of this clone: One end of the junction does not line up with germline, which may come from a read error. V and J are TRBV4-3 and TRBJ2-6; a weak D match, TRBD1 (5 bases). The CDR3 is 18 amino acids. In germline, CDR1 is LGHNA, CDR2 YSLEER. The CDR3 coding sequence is TGCGCCAGCAGCCAAACGAGACCGATTAGCTCTGGGGCCAACGGCCTGACTTTC. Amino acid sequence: CASSQTRPISSGANGLTF.

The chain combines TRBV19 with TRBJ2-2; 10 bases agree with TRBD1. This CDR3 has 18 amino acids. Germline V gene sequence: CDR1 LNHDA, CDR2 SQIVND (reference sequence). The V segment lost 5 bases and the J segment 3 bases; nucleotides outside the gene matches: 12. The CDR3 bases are TGTGCCAGTAGTTACCCCTCGACAGGGGGCATGGACACCGGGGAGCTGTTTTTT. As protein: CASSYPSTGGMDTGELFF.

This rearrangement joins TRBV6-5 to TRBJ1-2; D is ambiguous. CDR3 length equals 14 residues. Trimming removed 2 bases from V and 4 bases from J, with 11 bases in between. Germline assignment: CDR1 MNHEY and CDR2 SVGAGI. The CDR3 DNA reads TGTGCCAGCAGTTACATGGGAGAAGTCTATGGCTACACCTTC. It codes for CASSYMGEVYGYTF.

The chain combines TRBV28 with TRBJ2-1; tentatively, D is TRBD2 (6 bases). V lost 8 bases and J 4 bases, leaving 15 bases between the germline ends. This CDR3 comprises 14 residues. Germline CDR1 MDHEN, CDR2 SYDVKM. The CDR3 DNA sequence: TGTGCCAGCCTACTGAGTGGGGGGTACAATGAGCAGTTCTTC. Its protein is CASLLSGGYNEQFF.

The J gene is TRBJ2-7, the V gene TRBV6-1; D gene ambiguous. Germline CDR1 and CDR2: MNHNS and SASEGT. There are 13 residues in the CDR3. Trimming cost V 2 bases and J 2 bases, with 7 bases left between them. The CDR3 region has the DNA TGTGCCAGCAGTGAATTCTTCGCCTACGAGCAGTACTTC. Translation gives CASSEFFAYEQYF.